The rows below give T cell receptor beta chains drawn from one sample of a study of cytomegalovirus exposure and HLA in healthy donors. The data were produced by immunoSEQ multiplex PCR, yet TCRdb's version contains in-frame clones alone and is incomplete. The profile shows around 79,000 clones, roughly 73% of them singletons. Sequences were obtained from PBMCs. The receptors shown here come from a woman aged 35 to 49 in good health and CMV-seropositive. CDR3s include the opening cysteine and the closing phenylalanine or tryptophan. Fields, in order: clone size, J gene, D gene, CDR3 length, V gene, CDR3 protein, CDR3 DNA. A D gene is named only where the DNA matches it firmly. A row's size may be missing; if present it is once, few, many or a size class.

-	TRBJ2-5	-	15	TRBV15	CATSRDLGQLETQYF	TGTGCCACCAGCAGAGATCTAGGACAGTTGGAGACCCAGTACTTC
-	TRBJ2-3	-	17	TRBV15	CATSRDLKAGSTDTQYF	TGTGCCACCAGCAGAGATTTGAAGGCGGGGAGCACAGATACGCAGTATTTT
-	TRBJ1-2	TRBD1	15	TRBV5-4	CASSPGQGANYGYTF	TGTGCCAGCAGCCCGGGACAGGGGGCTAACTATGGCTACACCTTC
-	TRBJ2-7	TRBD2	15	TRBV11-2	CASSLWRTSGNEQYF	TGTGCCAGCAGCTTATGGAGGACTAGCGGAAACGAGCAGTACTTC
-	TRBJ1-2	-	15	TRBV5-1	CASSLNMGRGYGYTF	TGCGCCAGCAGCTTGAATATGGGAAGGGGTTATGGCTACACCTTC
few	TRBJ2-3	-	11	TRBV20-1	CSAKLKTGIYF	TGCAGTGCCAAACTAAAGACCGGTATCTATTTT
-	TRBJ2-7	TRBD1	15	TRBV11-3	CASSSGQVGSYEQYF	TGTGCCAGCAGCTCGGGACAGGTTGGGTCCTACGAGCAGTACTTC
few	TRBJ1-1	-	14	TRBV7-2	CASSPDAVLKKAFF	TGTGCCAGCAGCCCCGACGCGGTCCTAAAAAAGGCTTTCTTT
-	TRBJ2-3	-	16	TRBV6-6	CASSSGTQVSTDTQYF	TGTGCCAGCAGTTCCGGGACACAGGTATCCACAGATACGCAGTATTTT
-	TRBJ2-6	-	15	TRBV7-8	CASSLVSSGANVLTF	TGTGCCAGCAGCTTAGTCAGCTCTGGGGCCAACGTCCTGACTTTC
once	TRBJ1-1	TRBD1	14	TRBV7-9	CASSFWTGDTEAFF	TGTGCCAGCAGCTTCTGGACAGGGGACACTGAAGCTTTCTTT
-	TRBJ2-3	TRBD2	13	TRBV2	CASRGGHTDTQYF	TGTGCCAGCCGGGGGGGACACACAGATACGCAGTATTTT
-	TRBJ1-5	TRBD1	15	TRBV10-3	CAISDRGQGNQPQHF	TGTGCCATCAGTGACAGGGGGCAAGGCAATCAGCCCCAGCATTTT
-	TRBJ1-1	-	13	TRBV7-6	CASSLGENTEAFF	TGTGCCAGCAGCTTAGGAGAGAACACTGAAGCTTTCTTT
-	TRBJ2-5	TRBD1	15	TRBV2	CASSVRTGGFETQYF	TGTGCCAGCAGTGTCCGGACAGGGGGATTCGAGACCCAGTACTTC
few	TRBJ2-2	TRBD2	17	TRBV27	CASSLSAPSGRTGELFF	TGTGCCAGCAGTTTATCTGCGCCTAGCGGGAGGACCGGGGAGCTGTTTTTT
-	TRBJ2-3	-	16	TRBV5-1	CASSFADSPSTDTQYF	TGCGCCAGCAGCTTCGCGGATTCCCCCAGCACAGATACGCAGTATTTT
-	TRBJ2-5	-	13	TRBV18	CASSLQVQETQYF	TGTGCCAGCTCACTACAGGTACAAGAGACCCAGTACTTC
few	TRBJ1-2	-	15	TRBV7-6	CASSLAPARGYGYTF	TGTGCCAGCAGCTTAGCCCCAGCGCGAGGCTATGGCTACACCTTC
-	TRBJ2-1	TRBD2	13	TRBV29-1	CSVSSGLPDEQFF	TGCAGCGTTAGTAGCGGGCTCCCTGATGAGCAGTTCTTC
-	TRBJ2-3	TRBD2	13	TRBV5-1	CARGSGGADTQYF	TGCGCCAGGGGGAGCGGGGGGGCAGATACGCAGTATTTT
few	TRBJ2-1	TRBD1	15	TRBV7-9	CASSADRGNLNEQFF	TGTGCCAGCAGCGCGGACAGGGGAAATCTCAATGAGCAGTTCTTC
-	TRBJ1-2	-	17	TRBV6-1	CASSEALLPPGHYGYTF	TGTGCCAGCAGTGAAGCGCTTCTCCCCCCAGGGCACTATGGCTACACCTTC
-	TRBJ2-5	TRBD1	18	TRBV27	CASSLSPRGTGKQETQYF	TGTGCCAGCAGTTTATCCCCCCGCGGGACAGGCAAACAAGAGACCCAGTACTTC
-	TRBJ1-2	-	12	TRBV10-3	CAISELQFGYTF	TGTGCCATCAGTGAGTTACAGTTCGGCTACACCTTC
few	TRBJ2-2	TRBD2	20	TRBV9	CASSVRGLAGGHTNTGELFF	TGTGCCAGCAGCGTAAGGGGACTAGCGGGGGGCCATACGAACACCGGGGAGCTGTTTTTT
few	TRBJ2-3	-	16	TRBV2	CASLRTKGYSTDTQYF	TGTGCCAGCCTCCGGACTAAGGGTTATAGCACAGATACGCAGTATTTT
-	TRBJ2-3	-	12	TRBV7-9	CASRLSTDTQYF	TGTGCCAGCAGACTATCCACAGATACGCAGTATTTT
once	TRBJ2-7	TRBD1	14	TRBV7-4	CARGYRGRPYEQYF	TGTGCCAGGGGTTACAGGGGGCGCCCCTACGAGCAGTACTTC
-	TRBJ1-4	TRBD1	15	TRBV6-1	CASSEWGQGGEKLFF	TGTGCCAGCAGTGAGTGGGGACAGGGTGGAGAAAAACTGTTTTTT
-	TRBJ2-1	-	14	TRBV11-3	CASSPEAGYNEQFF	TGTGCCAGCAGCCCGGAGGCGGGTTACAATGAGCAGTTCTTC
many	TRBJ2-3	TRBD1	17	TRBV4-3	CASSQFPMGQGSDTQYF	TGCGCCAGCAGCCAGTTCCCAATGGGACAGGGCTCAGATACGCAGTATTTT
few	TRBJ2-7	TRBD2	14	TRBV19	CASSGGLDWGEQYF	TGTGCCAGTAGTGGAGGACTAGACTGGGGAGAGCAGTACTTC
once	TRBJ2-7	TRBD2	15	TRBV28	CASSLLAGASYEQYF	TGTGCCAGCAGTTTATTAGCGGGAGCGAGTTACGAGCAGTACTTC
-	TRBJ1-3	-	16	TRBV9	CASSAEGQSSGNTIYF	TGTGCCAGCAGCGCCGAAGGACAGAGCTCTGGAAACACCATATATTTT
-	TRBJ2-5	-	12	TRBV25-1	CASSSGGETQYF	TGTGCCAGCAGTTCAGGAGGGGAGACCCAGTACTTC
-	TRBJ1-6	-	12	TRBV27	CASSRSSSPLHF	TGTGCCAGCAGTCGGAGCAGTTCACCCCTCCACTTT
-	TRBJ2-7	-	15	TRBV4-2	CASSQAEGGSYEQYF	TGTGCCAGCAGCCAGGCTGAGGGCGGATCCTACGAGCAGTACTTC
-	TRBJ1-5	-	16	TRBV7-2	CASSPQHVTGRQPQHF	TGTGCCAGCAGCCCCCAACACGTTACAGGGAGACAGCCCCAGCATTTT
-	TRBJ2-1	TRBD1	15	TRBV28	CASSRPGTGTNEQFF	TGTGCCAGCAGCCGCCCGGGGACAGGCACAAATGAGCAGTTCTTC
-	TRBJ1-1	-	14	TRBV6-5	CASSYVTDLTEAFF	TGTGCCAGCAGTTACGTCACAGACCTCACTGAAGCTTTCTTT
-	TRBJ2-7	-	13	TRBV4-1	CASSQDRGREQYF	TGCGCCAGCAGCCAAGACAGGGGTAGAGAGCAGTACTTC
once	TRBJ1-5	-	16	TRBV29-1	CSVDRIFPRSNQPQHF	TGCAGCGTTGACAGGATTTTCCCCCGGAGCAATCAGCCCCAGCATTTT
-	TRBJ2-2	-	15	TRBV18	CASSRSEENTGELFF	TGTGCCAGCTCACGATCGGAGGAGAACACCGGGGAGCTGTTTTTT
once	TRBJ2-2	-	15	TRBV25-1	CASSIATANTGELFF	TGTGCCAGCAGTATTGCTACCGCGAACACCGGGGAGCTGTTTTTT
-	TRBJ1-2	TRBD1	15	TRBV4-3	CASSQGTGLYYGYTF	TGCGCCAGCAGCCAGGGGACAGGGCTGTACTATGGCTACACCTTC
-	TRBJ2-7	TRBD1	12	TRBV11-2	CASSLDRDEQYF	TGTGCCAGCAGCTTGGACAGGGACGAGCAGTACTTC
-	TRBJ2-6	-	15	TRBV25-1	CASSQTGSWANVLTF	TGTGCCAGCAGCCAGACGGGAAGCTGGGCCAACGTCCTGACTTTC
-	TRBJ2-1	-	16	TRBV30	CAWSDPGTRTYNEQFF	TGTGCCTGGAGTGATCCAGGAACCAGAACCTACAATGAGCAGTTCTTC
-	TRBJ2-7	TRBD1	17	TRBV7-9	CASNSPGVGTGVHEQYF	TGTGCCAGCAACTCCCCGGGTGTGGGGACAGGGGTGCACGAGCAGTACTTC
-	TRBJ1-5	-	15	TRBV6-5	CASSYSGRVNQPQHF	TGTGCCAGCAGTTACTCTGGGCGAGTTAATCAGCCCCAGCATTTT
-	TRBJ2-5	TRBD2	15	TRBV7-9	CASSFSGLAEETQYF	TGTGCCAGCAGCTTCTCGGGACTAGCGGAAGAGACCCAGTACTTC